A single sample is the source of the 32 T cell receptor beta chains below, sequenced in a study of blood T cell repertoires in COVID-19. Profiling relied on immunoSEQ multiplex PCR, and the TCRdb table lists in-frame clones only, not all of them. The table records some 64,000 clones, roughly 80% of them present only once. The source material was peripheral blood. The receptors here all came from an elderly man with active or convalescent COVID-19.

This chain uses TRBV29-1 with TRBJ2-7, with TRBD1 identical over 8 bases. The CDR3 is 12 residues long. Trimming cost V 4 bases and J 3 bases; bases outside gene matches: 2. Germline assignment: CDR1 SQVTM and CDR2 ANQGSEA. CDR3 in DNA: TGCAGCGTTGGACAGGGGATCTACGAGCAGTACTTC. Its protein product is CSVGQGIYEQYF.

The chain combines TRBV7-6 with TRBJ2-5, with 7 bases identical to TRBD1. The V segment lost 5 bases and the J segment 7 bases; nucleotides outside the gene matches: 10. CDR1 and CDR2 (germline): SGHVS, FNYEAQ. This CDR3 is built from 14 residues. The chain's CDR3 is CASSADRTSGTQYF. The DNA of the CDR3 is TGTGCCAGCAGCGCGGACAGGACCTCGGGGACCCAGTACTTC.

The rearrangement joins TRBV7-8 to TRBJ1-6; the D gene is possibly TRBD1 (6 bases). The CDR3 runs 16 residues. V was pared by 1 base and J by 7 bases, with 14 bases between. In germline, CDR1 is SGHVS, CDR2 FQNEAQ. CDR3 coding DNA: TGTGCCAGCAGCTTAGAAGTGGGACAAGCGAATTCACCCCTCCACTTT. Translated, it gives CASSLEVGQANSPLHF.

The V gene is TRBV6-2 or TRBV6-3, the J gene TRBJ2-5; TRBD2 matches at 7 bases. The CDR3 is 16 residues long. In germline, CDR1 is MNHEY, CDR2 SVGEGT. V lost 5 bases to trimming and J lost 5 bases; unmatched junction nucleotides: 14. CDR3 protein: CASSTPIAGVAETQYF. The CDR3 DNA reads as TGTGCCAGCAGTACCCCTATCGCGGGAGTAGCGGAGACCCAGTACTTC.

By sample fraction, this clone is medium-sized. The V gene is TRBV10-3, the J gene TRBJ2-5, with D unclear. The V end lost 7 bases, the J end lost 2 bases, and 14 bases lay between the germline ends. CDR3 length: 14 amino acids. Germline CDR1 is ENHRY and CDR2 is SYGVKD. The DNA of the CDR3 is TGTGCCATCAACGGCGGAGTAAATCAAGAGACCCAGTACTTC. Protein product: CAINGGVNQETQYF.

The J gene is TRBJ2-3, the V gene TRBV9, with 8 nucleotides matching TRBD2. CDR1 SGDLS and CDR2 YYNGEE come from the germline V gene. V shed 0 bases and J 2 bases; nucleotides not matched to a gene: 5. CDR3 length: 16 residues. The CDR3 DNA reads TGTGCCAGCAGCGTAGCTGAACTAGCGGTCACAGATACGCAGTATTTT. Translated: CASSVAELAVTDTQYF.

As concerns this clone: The DNA is omitted, as the CDR3 cannot be located on it reliably, and the CDR3 follows TCRdb's listing. V usage is TRBV21-1 and J usage is TRBJ1-6; TRBD1, the D gene given by the table, was not confirmed from the DNA. TRBV21-1 is described as a pseudogene. The CDR3 numbers 15 amino acids, ends counted. CDR3 loop: CASRAWGQGNSPLHF.

The table lists this clone with a count of one. The chain employs TRBV24-1 and TRBJ2-3; 8 nucleotides match TRBD2. V dropped 0 bases and J dropped 4; count of bases not matched to a gene: 5. This CDR3 contains 16 residues. Germline V CDR1 and CDR2: KGHDR, SFDVKD. CDR3 amino acids: CATSDLPGRVPDTQYF. CDR3 nucleotide sequence: TGTGCCACCAGTGATTTGCCCGGGAGGGTGCCAGATACGCAGTATTTT.

The chain uses TRBV15 and TRBJ2-1, with 8 bases identical to TRBD2. Unmatched junction bases numbered 3, after V lost 0 bases and J lost 8 bases. CDR1 LNHNV and CDR2 YYDKDF come from the germline V gene (reference sequence). This CDR3 is 14 amino acids long. As DNA, the CDR3 is TGTGCCACCAGCAGAGATCTCGGGAGGGATGAGCAGTTCTTC. Translating it yields CATSRDLGRDEQFF.

This chain uses TRBV29-1 with TRBJ1-1, with TRBD1 matching over 9 bases. Per germline, CDR1 SQVTM and CDR2 ANQGSEA. With 5 bases clipped from V and 4 bases from J, the junction kept 5 bases outside the gene matches. The length of the CDR3 is 13 residues. The CDR3 is CSVQRQGGTEAFF. The CDR3 DNA follows: TGCAGCGTTCAACGACAGGGGGGCACTGAAGCTTTCTTT. The full variable domain, its missing parts supplied by reference TRBV29-1 and TRBJ1-1, is SAVISQKPSRDICQRGTSLTIQCQVDSQVTMMFWYRQQPGQSLTLIATANQGSEATYESGFVIDKFPISRPNLTFSTLTVSNMSPEDSSIYLCSVQRQGGTEAFFGQGTRLTVV.

The rearrangement joins TRBV7-6 to TRBJ1-2, with a tentative D call TRBD1 (5 bases). The germline CDR1 and CDR2 sequences are SGHVS and FNYEAQ. With 5 bases removed from V and 0 bases from J, the gap between germline ends came to 16 bases. The CDR3 consists of 16 residues. The CDR3 is CASSPWGGAPNYGYTF. CDR3 coding DNA: TGTGCCAGCAGCCCCTGGGGAGGGGCCCCTAACTATGGCTACACCTTC.

The chain combines TRBV4-3 with TRBJ2-7, with TRBD2 matching 11 bases. V gave up 2 bases and J gave up 3 bases; unmatched junction bases: 3. CDR1 is LGHNA, CDR2 YSLEER, per germline. This CDR3 has 15 residues. The CDR3 bases are TGCGCCAGCAGCCAATCGACTAGCGGGATCTACGAGCAGTACTTC. It encodes CASSQSTSGIYEQYF.

The chain has TRBV4-1 and TRBJ2-5; 11 nucleotides line up with TRBD1. The CDR3 covers 16 residues. CDR1 MGHRA and CDR2 YSYEKL come from the germline V gene. V trimming: 3 bases; J trimming: 4 bases; junction bases outside the gene matches: 7. The CDR3 bases are TGCGCCAGCAGCCAGGGCCCGGGACAGGGGGGAGAGACCCAGTACTTC. This codes for CASSQGPGQGGETQYF.

The rearrangement joins TRBV18 to TRBJ1-2; TRBD1 matches 8 bases. CDR3 length: 14 residues. Germline lookup yields CDR1 KGHSH and CDR2 LQKENI. J lost 4 bases, V lost 2 bases, and 3 bases had no gene match. In nucleotides, the CDR3 is TGTGCCAGCTCACCAAACAGGGGGGGCTATGGCTACACCTTC. Translation: CASSPNRGGYGYTF.

The V gene is TRBV4-2, the J gene TRBJ2-1, with 7 bases identical to TRBD2. CDR3 length: 17 amino acids. Germline-derived CDR1 and CDR2 are LGHNA and YNFKEQ. Trimming took 0 bases from V and 5 from J; bases not matched to a gene: 10. CDR3 sequence reads: CASSQDGRGWDNNEQFF. As DNA, the CDR3 is TGTGCCAGCAGCCAAGATGGGAGGGGTTGGGATAACAATGAGCAGTTCTTC.

This clone was detected once. V usage is TRBV5-4 and J usage is TRBJ2-3; 14 bases agree with TRBD2. The CDR3 length is 19 residues. The ends lost 5 bases at V and 3 bases at J; junction bases unmatched: 14. The germline V gene has CDR1 SGHNT and CDR2 YYREEE (reference sequence). CDR3 bases: TGTGCCAGCAGACTCCTGACTAGCGGGGGGGCCTATAGTACAGATACGCAGTATTTT. As protein: CASRLLTSGGAYSTDTQYF.

The V gene is TRBV11-1, the J gene TRBJ2-7; 7 nucleotides align to TRBD1. Germline loops: CDR1 SGHAT, CDR2 FQDESV (reference sequence). The V segment lost 2 bases and the J segment 4 bases; nucleotides outside the gene matches: 8. The CDR3 runs to 15 residues. CDR3 region: CASSLSTGLRYEQYF. In nucleotides, the CDR3 is TGTGCCAGCAGCTTATCGACAGGGCTCCGATACGAGCAGTACTTC. Complete variable domain (other parts from reference TRBV11-1 and TRBJ2-7): EAEVAQSPRYKITEKSQAVAFWCDPISGHATLYWYRQILGQGPELLVQFQDESVVDDSQLPKDRFSAERLKGVDSTLKIQPAELGDSAMYLCASSLSTGLRYEQYFGPGTRLTVT.

This rearrangement joins TRBV5-1 to TRBJ2-2; no clear D. The CDR3 is 15 residues long. Germline assignment: CDR1 SGHRS and CDR2 YFSETQ. V was trimmed by 6 bases and J by 4 bases, leaving 16 bases between them. CDR3 sequence reads: CASNPTTPLTGELFF. Written as DNA, the CDR3 is TGCGCCAGCAACCCCACCACACCTCTCACCGGGGAGCTGTTTTTT.

V is TRBV27 and J is TRBJ1-2; a weak D match, TRBD1 (6 bases). CDR1 is MNHEY, CDR2 SMNVEV, per germline (reference sequence). The CDR3 runs 13 residues. V shed 3 bases and J shed 5 bases, with 10 bases lying between them. In nucleotides, the CDR3 is TGTGCCAGCAGTTTCTCAGGACAGTATGGCTACACCTTC. Translating gives CASSFSGQYGYTF.

The V and J genes are TRBV27 and TRBJ2-7, with 7 bases lining up with TRBD2. CDR3 size: 15 residues. J gave up 3 bases and V 6 bases, and 11 bases lay outside the gene matches. CDR1 MNHEY and CDR2 SMNVEV come from the germline V gene (reference sequence). CDR3 bases: TGTGCCAGCAGACGTAAGAAGACTAGCAGCTACGAGCAGTACTTC. Translation gives CASRRKKTSSYEQYF.

This clone was seen only once. A read error may account for a junction end that differs from germline. The chain recombines TRBV18 with TRBJ1-2; 7 bases line up with TRBD1. Per the germline V gene, CDR1 is KGHSH and CDR2 is LQKENI. The CDR3 runs to 15 residues. CDR3 amino acids: CASSPPDRVGYGYTF. The CDR3 DNA reads TGTGCCAGCTCCCCACCCGACAGGGTAGGCTATGGCTACACCTTC.

J is TRBJ1-4 and V is TRBV19, with 7 bases matching TRBD1. CDR1 is LNHDA, CDR2 SQIVND, per germline (reference sequence). The CDR3 extends over 14 amino acids. The V and J ends lost 6 bases and 7 bases, in that order; junction bases with no gene match: 8. For the CDR3, the DNA is TGTGCCAGTAGCAATCAACAGGGGAGTGAAAAACTGTTTTTT. It yields the protein CASSNQQGSEKLFF.

This chain joins TRBV4-2 and TRBJ1-1, with 9 nucleotides matching TRBD1. The CDR3 totals 14 residues. Germline trimming cut 4 bases from V and 8 bases from J; bases unmatched to any gene: 8. The germline V gene has CDR1 LGHNA and CDR2 YNFKEQ. This CDR3 reads CASSLITGGGEAFF. In DNA form, the CDR3 reads TGTGCCAGCAGCCTTATAACAGGGGGCGGGGAAGCTTTCTTT.

The chain employs TRBV4-2 and TRBJ2-2; TRBD2 aligns across 9 bases. J lost 0 bases, V lost 4 bases, and 3 bases had no gene match. Per germline, CDR1 LGHNA and CDR2 YNFKEQ. The CDR3 runs 16 residues. As DNA, the CDR3 is TGTGCCAGCAGCCCGAGACTAGCGGCGAACACCGGGGAGCTGTTTTTT. Amino acid sequence: CASSPRLAANTGELFF.

The genes are TRBV7-2 and TRBJ1-1; no reliable D call. The germline V gene encodes CDR1 SGHTA and CDR2 FQGNSA. Trimming stripped 4 bases from V and 1 base from J, with 10 bases between. This CDR3 contains 14 residues. CDR3 sequence reads: CASSSDRGNTEAFF. The CDR3 coding sequence is TGTGCCAGCAGCTCCGACCGGGGGAACACTGAAGCTTTCTTT.

V is TRBV3-1 (or the pseudogene TRBV3-2) and J is TRBJ2-1; no firm D call. The CDR3 consists of 15 residues. The germline V gene has CDR1 LGHDT and CDR2 YNNKEL (reference sequence). The germline V and J ends were trimmed by 7 bases and 3 bases, with 16 bases remaining between them. CDR3 loop: CASTPVTGYYNEQFF. The CDR3 coding sequence is TGTGCCAGCACCCCCGTGACTGGATACTACAATGAGCAGTTCTTC.

This chain connects TRBV9 to TRBJ1-4; TRBD1 matches 10 bases. The CDR3 covers 17 residues. Germline V gives CDR1 SGDLS, CDR2 YYNGEE. V lost 0 bases and J lost 5; bases outside the gene matches: 7. CDR3 amino acids: CASSVEGGQGMNEKLFF. The CDR3 bases are TGTGCCAGCAGCGTAGAGGGGGGACAGGGGATGAATGAAAAACTGTTTTTT.

J is TRBJ2-3 and V is TRBV2, with D possibly TRBD2 on 5 matching bases. Trimming shortened V by 4 bases and J by 1 base, and 9 bases separated the two germline ends. CDR1 is SNHLY, CDR2 FYNNEI, per germline. This CDR3 spans 14 amino acids. The CDR3 protein is CASSGVSGTDTQYF. The CDR3 DNA is TGTGCCAGCAGTGGAGTTAGCGGCACAGATACGCAGTATTTT. Full variable domain (outside the CDR3, taken from reference TRBV2 and TRBJ2-3): EPEVTQTPSHQVTQMGQEVILRCVPISNHLYFYWYRQILGQKVEFLVSFYNNEISEKSEIFDDQFSVERPDGSNFTLKIRSTKLEDSAMYFCASSGVSGTDTQYFGPGTRLTVL.

The sample holds one count of this clone. The rearrangement joins TRBV7-3 to TRBJ2-5, with D possibly TRBD2 on 5 matching bases. Trimming cost V 1 base and J 4 bases, with 7 bases left between them. CDR3 size: 13 residues. In germline, CDR1 is SGHTA, CDR2 FQGTGA. The CDR3 sequence: CASSLNAGETQYF. The CDR3, as DNA: TGTGCCAGCAGCTTAAATGCGGGAGAGACCCAGTACTTC.

The CDR3 sequence is CASSFSGQGNYGYTF. CDR3 DNA: TGTGCCAGCAGTTTTTCAGGTCAGGGGAACTATGGCTACACCTTC. The chain employs TRBV28 and TRBJ1-2; a possible D gene is TRBD1 (6 bases). V was shortened by 3 bases and J by 2 bases, with 13 bases between the two germline ends. The CDR3 has 15 residues. In germline, CDR1 is MDHEN, CDR2 SYDVKM.

The chain recombines TRBV27 with TRBJ1-1, with a possible D match to TRBD1 (6 bases). From germline, CDR1 is MNHEY and CDR2 SMNVEV (reference sequence). The CDR3 sequence is 11 residues long. V was cut by 4 bases and J by 8 bases, with 8 bases left in between. The CDR3 here is CASSSQGEAFF. The CDR3 DNA follows: TGTGCCAGCAGTTCCCAGGGGGAAGCTTTCTTT.

In this sample, this clone turned up once. The genes are TRBV6-2 or TRBV6-3 and TRBJ1-1, with D possibly matching TRBD1 (5 bases). In germline, CDR1 is MNHEY, CDR2 SVGEGT. The CDR3 length is 15 residues. V was pared by 5 bases and J by 2 bases, with 15 bases between. The chain's CDR3 is CASSPSGLGNTEAFF. DNA of the CDR3: TGTGCCAGCAGTCCGTCAGGGCTCGGAAACACTGAAGCTTTCTTT.